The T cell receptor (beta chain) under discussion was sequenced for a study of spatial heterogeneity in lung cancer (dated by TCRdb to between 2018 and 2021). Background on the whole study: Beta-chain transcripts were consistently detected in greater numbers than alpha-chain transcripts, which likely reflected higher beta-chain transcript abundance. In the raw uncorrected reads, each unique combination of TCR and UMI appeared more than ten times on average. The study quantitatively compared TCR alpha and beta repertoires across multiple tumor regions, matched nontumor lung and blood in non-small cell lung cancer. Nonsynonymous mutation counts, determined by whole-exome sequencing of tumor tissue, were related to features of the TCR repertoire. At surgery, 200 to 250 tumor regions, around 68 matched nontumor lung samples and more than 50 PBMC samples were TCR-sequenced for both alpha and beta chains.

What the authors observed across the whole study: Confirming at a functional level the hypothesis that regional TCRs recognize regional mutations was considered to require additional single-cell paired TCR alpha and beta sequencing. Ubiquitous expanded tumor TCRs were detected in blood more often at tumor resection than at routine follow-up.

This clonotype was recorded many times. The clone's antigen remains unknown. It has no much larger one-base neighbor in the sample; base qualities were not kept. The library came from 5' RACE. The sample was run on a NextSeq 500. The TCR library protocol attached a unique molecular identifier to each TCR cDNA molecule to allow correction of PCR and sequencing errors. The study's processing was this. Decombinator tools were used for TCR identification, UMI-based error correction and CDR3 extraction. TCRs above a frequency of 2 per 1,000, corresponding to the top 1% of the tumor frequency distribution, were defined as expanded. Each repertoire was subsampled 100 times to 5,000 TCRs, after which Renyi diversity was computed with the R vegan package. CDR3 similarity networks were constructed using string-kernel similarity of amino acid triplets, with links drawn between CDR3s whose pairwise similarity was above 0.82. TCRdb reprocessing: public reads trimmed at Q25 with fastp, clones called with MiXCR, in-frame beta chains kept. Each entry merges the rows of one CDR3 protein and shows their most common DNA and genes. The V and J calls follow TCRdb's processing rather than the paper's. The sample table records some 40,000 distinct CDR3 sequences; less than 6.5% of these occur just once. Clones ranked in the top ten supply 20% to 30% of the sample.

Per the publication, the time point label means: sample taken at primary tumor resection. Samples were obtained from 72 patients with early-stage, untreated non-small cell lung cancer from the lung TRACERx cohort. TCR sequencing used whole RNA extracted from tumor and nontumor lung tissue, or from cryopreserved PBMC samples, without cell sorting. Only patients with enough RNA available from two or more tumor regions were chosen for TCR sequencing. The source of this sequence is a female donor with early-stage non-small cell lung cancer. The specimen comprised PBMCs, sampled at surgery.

The DNA sequence reads TGTGCCAGCAGCGTCGGGACAGGGCTTGGCTACACCTTC. Its coded protein is CASSVGTGLGYTF. The V and J segments used are TRBV9 and TRBJ1-2, with 9 central nucleotides matching TRBD1. The germline V gene specifies SGDLS as CDR1 and YYNGEE as CDR2. The CDR3, cysteine through phenylalanine, is 13 amino acids long. Just the 39-base CDR3 DNA is kept, in frame starting at base 1. Compared with germline, V lacks 2 bases and J lacks 7 bases; bases without a gene match: 3. Supplemented by the reference TRBV9 and TRBJ1-2 proteins around the CDR3, the complete variable domain is DSGVTQTPKHLITATGQRVTLRCSPRSGDLSVYWYQQSLDQGLQFLIQYYNGEERAKGNILERFSAQQFPDLHSELNLSSLELGDSALYFCASSVGTGLGYTFGSGTRLTVV.